Shown below are 20 T cell receptor beta chains from a single sample sequenced in a study of immune cell composition in non-small cell lung cancer (TCRdb year 2017). Libraries were prepared through the immunoSEQ multiplex PCR assay. The clones in this table, taken by TCRdb from immuneACCESS, are in-frame only. Not every clone is retained; where verified, under half of the shortfall comes from an unresolved V gene, and the cause of the rest is unknown. Across this sample there are 4,000 to 5,000 clones, with more than 70% seen only once. Roughly 9% of the sample is in the top ten clones. Non-adjacent lung tissue from the same patient, taken as far from the tumour as possible and at least 3 cm away, was used for the normal lung samples. Sequenced: non-adjacent lung tissue. Receptor source: a human donor with non-small cell lung cancer.

The V gene is TRBV7-6, the J gene TRBJ1-5, with D unclear. This CDR3 has 13 amino acids. The germline gives CDR1 SGHVS, CDR2 FNYEAQ. V was pared by 2 bases and J by 5 bases, with 7 bases between. Here the CDR3 DNA reads TGTGCCAGCAGCTTACTTCGGGATCAGCCCCAGCATTTT. This codes for CASSLLRDQPQHF.

The chain recombines TRBV5-1 with TRBJ1-1; tentative D call: TRBD1 (6 bases). With 3 bases removed from V and 1 base from J, the gap between germline ends came to 13 bases. CDR3 length equals 15 residues. CDR1 and CDR2 from the germline V gene are SGHRS and YFSETQ. CDR3: CASSSERGQNTEAFF. In nucleotides, the CDR3 is TGCGCCAGCAGCTCCGAAAGGGGACAGAACACTGAAGCTTTCTTT.

This chain links TRBV7-8 with TRBJ2-3; TRBD2 matches at 7 bases. Germline V gene sequence: CDR1 SGHVS, CDR2 FQNEAQ. The V gene end was trimmed by 4 bases and the J gene end by 4 bases; junction bases not matched to a gene: 2. The CDR3 is 13 residues long. This CDR3 is CASSSGGPDTQYF. The DNA for the CDR3 is TGTGCCAGCAGCTCGGGGGGTCCAGATACGCAGTATTTT.

This chain links TRBV28 with TRBJ1-5; D possibly corresponds to TRBD1 (5 bases). This CDR3 region has 16 residues. Germline V gives CDR1 MDHEN, CDR2 SYDVKM. Between the trimmed V and J ends, which lost 4 bases and 6 bases, there was a span of 19 bases. The CDR3 protein is CASSSVRHGGGQPQHF. CDR3 nucleotides: TGTGCCAGCAGTTCCGTGAGGCACGGGGGGGGTCAGCCCCAGCATTTT.

V is TRBV7-2 and J is TRBJ1-1; perhaps TRBD1 as D (5 bases). Trimming left V 2 bases short and J 5 bases short, with 15 bases between. Germline lookup yields CDR1 SGHTA and CDR2 FQGNSA. The CDR3 has 15 residues. In DNA form, the CDR3 reads TGTGCCAGCAGCTTAATATCGGGGCAGGGAACTGAAGCTTTCTTT. Translating it yields CASSLISGQGTEAFF.

The chain recombines TRBV14 with TRBJ2-7; a possible D gene is TRBD1 (6 bases). V was pared by 7 bases and J by 2 bases, with 12 bases between. The CDR3 runs to 13 residues. Germline assignment: CDR1 SGHDN and CDR2 FVKESK. The chain's CDR3 is CASIGRDTYEQYF. The CDR3 region has the DNA TGTGCCAGCATTGGTAGGGACACCTACGAGCAGTACTTC.

The chain employs TRBV30 and TRBJ1-6; 9 bases line up with TRBD1. The CDR3 runs to 15 residues. In germline, CDR1 is GTSNPN, CDR2 SVGIG (reference sequence). The V segment lost 2 bases and the J segment 7 bases; nucleotides outside the gene matches: 6. The CDR3 reads CAWSIPGTGNSPLHF. For the CDR3, the DNA is TGTGCCTGGAGTATCCCCGGGACAGGGAATTCACCCCTCCACTTT. Filled out from reference TRBV30 and TRBJ1-6, the complete variable domain reads SQTIHQWPATLVQPVGSPLSLECTVEGTSNPNLYWYRQAAGRGLQLLFYSVGIGQISSEVPQNLSASRPQDRQFILSSKKLLLSDSGFYLCAWSIPGTGNSPLHFGNGTRLTVT.

The rearrangement uses TRBV6-1 and TRBJ2-5, with D possibly being TRBD1 or TRBD2 (6 bases each). V was shortened by 3 bases and J by 4 bases, with 15 bases between the two germline ends. The germline V gene encodes CDR1 MNHNS and CDR2 SASEGT. This CDR3 is 15 amino acids long. The CDR3 nucleotides are TGTGCCAGCAGTGAGAAATTGGGGGGCCGAGAGACCCAGTACTTC. Encoded protein: CASSEKLGGRETQYF.

The chain is built from TRBV4-2 and TRBJ2-2; 10 bases map to TRBD2. The CDR3 sequence is 21 residues long. Germline loops: CDR1 LGHNA, CDR2 YNFKEQ. V trimming: 0 bases; J trimming: 5 bases; junction bases outside the gene matches: 18. CDR3 in DNA: TGTGCCAGCAGCCAAGATGTGGGGGGGTCAAGGACTAGCGGAAGGACCGGGGAGCTGTTTTTT. It codes for CASSQDVGGSRTSGRTGELFF.

This clone is large by share. V gene TRBV28 combines with J gene TRBJ2-7; D is tentatively TRBD1 or TRBD2 (5 bases each). This CDR3 comprises 13 residues. Germline CDR1 and CDR2: MDHEN and SYDVKM. Trimming removed 9 bases from V and 2 bases from J, with 14 bases in between. CDR3 sequence reads: CASSWDQTYEQYF. The CDR3 DNA follows: TGTGCCAGTAGCTGGGACCAAACCTACGAGCAGTACTTC.

This clone was picked up a small number of times. The chain uses TRBV6-1 and TRBJ1-2; TRBD1 aligns across 12 bases. CDR1 MNHNS and CDR2 SASEGT come from the germline V gene. CDR3 size: 15 residues. V shed 10 bases and J 6 bases; nucleotides not matched to a gene: 12. The CDR3 DNA sequence: TGTGCCACCGCGGGACAGGGGGCGCTAAGGCATGGCTACACCTTC. This sequence encodes CATAGQGALRHGYTF.

J is TRBJ2-1 and V is TRBV29-1, with D perhaps matching TRBD1 (5 bases). Germline-derived CDR1 and CDR2 are SQVTM and ANQGSEA. Trimming shortened V by 7 bases and J by 4 bases, and 11 bases separated the two germline ends. The CDR3 covers 12 residues. The CDR3: CSGGEPYNEQFF. The CDR3 nucleotides read TGCAGCGGGGGCGAACCGTACAATGAGCAGTTCTTC.

The chain links TRBV7-3 to TRBJ1-5; D call uncertain. Deletions cut 5 bases from V and 4 bases from J, with 9 bases between. The CDR3 covers 13 residues. Germline CDR1 is SGHTA and CDR2 is FQGTGA. The CDR3 DNA sequence: TGTGCCAGCAGCCCAGACTCAAATCAGCCCCAGCATTTT. It is translated as CASSPDSNQPQHF. The full variable domain, in which reference TRBV7-3 and TRBJ1-5 provide the parts outside the CDR3, is GAGVSQTPSNKVTEKGKYVELRCDPISGHTALYWYRQSLGQGPEFLIYFQGTGAADDSGLPNDRFFAVRPEGSVSTLKIQRTERGDSAVYLCASSPDSNQPQHFGDGTRLSIL.

The chain carries TRBV11-2 and TRBJ2-3; either TRBD1 or TRBD2 may supply D (5 bases each). This CDR3 is built from 16 residues. Germline loops: CDR1 SGHAT, CDR2 FQNNGV. The ends were cut back, 3 bases at V and 1 base at J, with 14 bases in the middle. DNA of the CDR3: TGTGCCAGCAGCTTCCTCCGGGACCGCCGCACAGATACGCAGTATTTT. Its translation: CASSFLRDRRTDTQYF.

A few counts support this clone. CDR3 nucleotides: TGCGCCAGCAGCTTAACCGGACAGGGGACGTCCGGGGAGCTGTTTTTT. This encodes CASSLTGQGTSGELFF. The rearrangement uses TRBV5-1 and TRBJ2-2; 9 positions match TRBD1. This CDR3 spans 16 amino acids. Per germline, CDR1 SGHRS and CDR2 YFSETQ. The junction had 8 bases not matched to a gene; V was cut back by 2 bases and J by 6 bases.

The V and J genes are TRBV5-4 and TRBJ1-2; D is uncertain. CDR1 SGHNT and CDR2 YYREEE come from the germline V gene (reference sequence). CDR3 size: 16 residues. Trimming took off 4 bases at V and 4 bases at J, with 20 bases between the two ends. In DNA, the CDR3 is TGTGCCAGCAGCCCTACCCAGGAAGGTGGACTCTATGGCTACACCTTC. It codes for CASSPTQEGGLYGYTF.

This sequence joins TRBV5-1 and TRBJ2-1; 8 bases align to TRBD1. Germline lookup yields CDR1 SGHRS and CDR2 YFSETQ. This CDR3 has 16 amino acids. Unmatched junction bases numbered 17, after V lost 7 bases and J lost 8 bases. The CDR3 DNA follows: TGCGCCAGCCACCCAGGGGGCTTATCAGGAATCCATGAGCAGTTCTTC. Translated, it gives CASHPGGLSGIHEQFF. The variable domain in full, with the rest retrieved from reference TRBV5-1 and TRBJ2-1, is KAGVTQTPRYLIKTRGQQVTLSCSPISGHRSVSWYQQTPGQGLQFLFEYFSETQRNKGNFPGRFSGRQFSNSRSEMNVSTLELGDSALYLCASHPGGLSGIHEQFFGPGTRLTVL.

The gene calls are TRBV6-6 and TRBJ1-1, with D possibly matching TRBD1 (5 bases). The germline V and J ends were trimmed by 2 bases and 0 bases, with 10 bases remaining between them. The CDR3 has 15 residues. Germline V gene data show CDR1 as MNHNY and CDR2 as SVGAGI (reference sequence). The CDR3 is CASSYGGPLNTEAFF. CDR3 DNA: TGTGCCAGCAGTTACGGGGGACCCCTGAACACTGAAGCTTTCTTT.

This chain joins TRBV2 and TRBJ1-1; a possible D gene is TRBD1 (5 bases). The germline V gene encodes CDR1 SNHLY and CDR2 FYNNEI. The length of the CDR3 is 13 residues. Trimming took off 11 bases at V and 3 bases at J, with 16 bases between the two ends. CDR3 nucleotide sequence: TGTGCCGGAGAGGCAGCCAGGGACACTGAAGCTTTCTTT. It specifies CAGEAARDTEAFF.

V is TRBV7-3 and J is TRBJ2-2, with 9 positions matching TRBD1. This CDR3 region has 16 residues. Losses at the gene ends were 5 bases for V and 4 bases for J; bases not matched to a gene: 8. Germline loops: CDR1 SGHTA, CDR2 FQGTGA. CDR3 DNA sequence: TGTGCCAGCAGCCCTAGGACAGGGGCGAGCACCGGGGAGCTGTTTTTT. Encoded protein: CASSPRTGASTGELFF.